Given below is one T cell receptor beta chain in context. These data come from a study of blood T cell repertoires in COVID-19. Measured with immunoSEQ multiplex PCR; TCRdb has only the in-frame clones, and not every one. The sample has 230,000 or so clones, approximately 88% seen once; the top ten hold about 2.3%. The CDR3 consists of 18 residues. Participant ages covered about 18 to 89 years across around 22 US areas. The sample taken for sequencing was PBMCs or T cells enriched from blood (not recorded which). The V gene is TRBV21-1, the J gene TRBJ1-1; whether TRBD1, the table's D call, matches the DNA was not checked. TRBV21-1 constitutes a pseudogene. This TCR derives from a woman between 40 and 50 years old with acute COVID-19. CDR3 region: CASSKKACRARENTEAFF. In DNA, the CDR3 is TGTGCCAGCAGCAAAAAGGCCTGTAGGGCCAGGGAAAACACTGAAGCTTTCTTT.